These 15 T cell receptor beta chains share one sample of origin, sequenced in a study of T-cell memory formation after mild COVID-19. TCRdb recomputed calls from the 5' RACE reads with MiXCR, one row per CDR3 protein. The sample has about 130,000 distinct CDR3 sequences; approximately 15% are singletons. Sequencing was done on a sample of PBMCs or a T cell subset sorted from them (not recorded which). Receptors were obtained from a man aged 18 to 29 who had mild COVID-19 (a few samples of this study predate the infection). Cell type and time point are not known.

CDR3 nucleotides: TGTGCCAGCAGCTTATGGTCAGGGGGTAGAGAGACCCAGTACTTC. The encoded protein is CASSLWSGGRETQYF. The genes are TRBV7-6 and TRBJ2-5; 7 bases align to TRBD1. The J segment lost 4 bases and the V segment lost 2 bases, leaving 7 bases of the junction unmatched. Germline CDR1 reads SGHVS; CDR2 reads FNYEAQ. The CDR3 has 15 residues.

The table lists this clonotype with many counts. The genes are TRBV6-2 or TRBV6-3 and TRBJ2-3; D remains unclear. This CDR3 comprises 12 residues. The V gene's germline CDR1 is MNHEY and CDR2 SVGEGT. V was shortened by 6 bases and J by 4 bases, with 8 bases between the two germline ends. The CDR3 DNA reads TGTGCCAGCAGCAAAGAAGCAGATACGCAGTATTTT. Translation: CASSKEADTQYF.

This chain links TRBV5-1 with TRBJ1-4; D ambiguous. V was trimmed by 2 bases and J by 3 bases, leaving 14 bases between them. Germline V gene data show CDR1 as SGHRS and CDR2 as YFSETQ. The CDR3 totals 16 residues. CDR3 sequence reads: CASSFDPKGSNEKLFF. CDR3 nucleotides: TGCGCCAGCAGCTTTGACCCGAAGGGATCTAATGAAAAACTGTTTTTT.

This clonotype was observed a few times. This chain uses TRBV7-9 with TRBJ2-7; D ambiguous. Trimming cost V 5 bases and J 6 bases, with 11 bases left between them. There are 12 residues in the CDR3. Germline loops: CDR1 SEHNR, CDR2 FQNEAQ (reference sequence). In nucleotides, the CDR3 is TGTGCCAGCAGCGCCTGGAACGGCGAGCAGTACTTC. It is translated as CASSAWNGEQYF.

This clonotype came up a few times. The chain joins TRBV5-1 to TRBJ2-3; 9 bases align to TRBD1. V was clipped by 4 bases and J by 2 bases; unmatched bases: 5. CDR1 is SGHRS, CDR2 YFSETQ, per germline. The CDR3 loop spans 15 amino acids. CDR3 loop: CASSPGQGITDTQYF. The CDR3 nucleotides are TGCGCCAGCAGCCCCGGACAGGGGATCACAGATACGCAGTATTTT.

In this sample, this clonotype turned up a few times. The chain uses TRBV12-3 or TRBV12-4 and TRBJ1-6; D unclear. The V and J ends lost 2 bases and 10 bases respectively, with 9 bases between them. The CDR3 covers 13 residues. The CDR3 protein is CASSLFPRSPLHF. The DNA of the CDR3 is TGTGCCAGCAGTTTATTTCCCAGGTCACCCCTCCACTTT.

The sample holds a few counts of this clonotype. The chain uses TRBV27 and TRBJ2-3; the D gene is possibly TRBD1 (5 bases). This CDR3 contains 13 residues. V was pared by 8 bases and J by 2 bases, with 11 bases between. Germline V gene sequence: CDR1 MNHEY, CDR2 SMNVEV (reference sequence). CDR3 residues: CASSDIFTDTQYF. The CDR3 nucleotides read TGTGCCAGCTCGGACATCTTCACAGATACGCAGTATTTT.

This clonotype was seen more than once but under ten times. The chain has TRBV4-2 and TRBJ2-6; D remains unclear. V gave up 2 bases and J gave up 4 bases, with 3 bases separating them. Germline V gene sequence: CDR1 LGHNA, CDR2 YNFKEQ. The CDR3 consists of 13 residues. The CDR3 is CASSQPGANVLTF. DNA for the CDR3: TGTGCCAGCAGCCAACCCGGGGCCAACGTCCTGACTTTC.

This clonotype was counted ten times or more. The V and J genes are TRBV3-1 and TRBJ2-2; D remains unclear. The CDR3 runs to 13 residues. Germline V gene lookup returns CDR1 LGHDT and CDR2 YNNKEL (reference sequence). V was shortened by 4 bases and J by 4 bases, with 7 bases between the two germline ends. The CDR3 sequence is CASSRRATGELFF. The DNA of the CDR3 is TGTGCCAGCAGCCGCCGGGCCACCGGGGAGCTGTTTTTT.

In this sample, this clonotype turned up a few times. The CDR3 sequence: CASSVQGASYEQYV. Written as DNA, the CDR3 is TGTGCCAGCAGCGTCCAGGGTGCGAGCTACGAGCAGTACGTC. J is TRBJ2-7 and V is TRBV7-9, with a possible D match to TRBD1 (5 bases). This CDR3 comprises 14 residues. Germline values: CDR1 SEHNR, CDR2 FQNEAQ (reference sequence). Trimming took 5 bases from V and 3 from J, leaving 14 bases between them.

This clonotype has just a few counts. The rearrangement links TRBV3-1 to TRBJ2-7, with D perhaps TRBD2 (5 bases). Germline V gene sequence: CDR1 LGHDT, CDR2 YNNKEL (reference sequence). The length of the CDR3 is 13 residues. The CDR3, as DNA: TGTGCTTCCCGGAGACGGGGATCCTACGAGCAGTACTTC. Its translation: CASRRRGSYEQYF.

This clonotype was seen only a few times. V and J are TRBV20-1 and TRBJ2-5; 8 bases are a match to TRBD2. The CDR3 covers 15 residues. V lost 6 bases, J lost 4 bases, and 13 bases stayed unmatched. Germline V gene lookup returns CDR1 DFQATT and CDR2 SNEGSKA (reference sequence). The CDR3 DNA is TGCAGTGCGTCCCCGGGACTAGTGGCGCGAGAGACCCAGTACTTC. Translating gives CSASPGLVARETQYF.

A few counts support this clonotype. The rearrangement joins TRBV24-1 to TRBJ1-2; 7 bases map to TRBD1. Germline trimming cut 2 bases from V and 4 bases from J; bases unmatched to any gene: 12. From germline, CDR1 is KGHDR and CDR2 SFDVKD. The length of the CDR3 is 17 residues. In DNA form, the CDR3 reads TGTGCCACCAGTGATTCCCTCGGCCCACAGGGGCCCTATGGCTACACCTTC. It yields the protein CATSDSLGPQGPYGYTF.

This clonotype was detected many times. The gene calls are TRBV27 and TRBJ2-3, with 8 positions matching TRBD2. This CDR3 has 15 residues. Germline trimming cut 6 bases from V and 0 bases from J; bases unmatched to any gene: 5. Germline V CDR1 and CDR2: MNHEY, SMNVEV (reference sequence). The CDR3 region is CASRISGASTDTQYF. The CDR3 DNA sequence: TGTGCCAGCAGGATTAGCGGGGCTAGCACAGATACGCAGTATTTT.

There are a few counts of this clonotype. The chain joins TRBV7-2 to TRBJ2-7; tentatively, D is TRBD1 (6 bases). Germline V gene lookup returns CDR1 SGHTA and CDR2 FQGNSA. The CDR3 has 12 residues. V was trimmed by 3 bases and J by 11 bases, leaving 14 bases between them. CDR3 amino acids: CASSFATGREYF. The DNA for the CDR3 is TGTGCCAGCAGCTTTGCGACAGGCCGGGAGTACTTC.